This T cell receptor beta chain appears in the sequencing data of a study of OX40 agonist ivuxolimab in advanced cancers. Study-level information: The group had a mean age of around 60 years, ranged from roughly 23 to 79, and was 80% to 90% male.

As regards this clone: Its specificity is not known.

Between the trimmed V and J ends, which lost 7 bases and 5 bases, there was a span of 22 bases. This CDR3 region has 17 residues. Using immunoSEQ multiplex PCR, the repertoire was profiled, and TCRdb retains in-frame clones only, with some absent. The repertoire holds 59,000 or so clones, with 82% as singletons. Study-level findings and limits: On average, a greater number of expanded clones characterised CD8+ T cells relative to CD4+.

The starting material was CD4+ or CD8+ T cells sorted from blood, obtained in a trial of the OX40 agonist ivuxolimab. The chain has TRBV5-7 and TRBJ2-6, with D perhaps matching TRBD1 or TRBD2 (5 bases each). TRBV5-7 is filed as an ORF, its function uncertain. The receptor's source is an adult with an advanced solid tumor such as melanoma, head and neck, liver or kidney cancer. Here the CDR3 reads CASRGRCVQSRANVLTF. The CDR3, as DNA: TGTGCCAGCCGGGGACGTTGCGTACAAAGTCGGGCCAACGTCCTGACTTTC.